These 5 T cell receptor beta chains share one sample of origin, sequenced in a study of persistence of HIV-infected CD4 T cells (dated by TCRdb to the early 2020s). No antigen has been assigned to these receptors. The immunoSEQ hsTCRB assay version 4, run in survey mode, was used to sequence TCRbeta repertoires from genomic DNA. Here the immuneACCESS table is served through TCRdb, limited to in-frame sequences with V and J called. Missing clones are a known gap in these copies; in checked studies unresolved V genes cover under half, and the rest lacks a known reason. In all, the sample holds about 45,000 clones, and 90% of those were seen once. 3.3% of the sample lies in the top ten. The treatment or condition label for this specimen denotes: suppressive antiretroviral therapy. Cells were stimulated with anti-CD3/anti-CD28 magnetic beads as a nonspecific positive control representing the CD4+ T cell repertoire. Sorting of responding CD4+ T cells was based on upregulation of both CD40 ligand and CD69.

The input for sequencing was CD4+ T cells sorted from PBMCs after roughly 17-hour stimulation, taken from a patient who received antiretroviral therapy. The cell subset or site label corresponds to: CD40L+CD69+ CD4 T cells responding to anti-CD3/anti-CD28 beads, representing the overall repertoire. Every receptor here comes from an adult woman with HIV who was CMV-seropositive.

The V and J genes are TRBV6-6 and TRBJ1-1, with unresolved D. There are 14 residues in the CDR3. Germline CDR1 is MNHNY and CDR2 is SVGAGI (reference sequence). Trimming shortened V by 10 bases and J by 3 bases, and 18 bases separated the two germline ends. The CDR3 nucleotides read TGTGCCACTCAATTAGCCCCGGCGGACACTGAAGCTTTCTTT. Translated, it gives CATQLAPADTEAFF.

As to this clone: Mismatch with germline at one junction end may stem from a read error. The chain couples TRBV3-1 (or the pseudogene TRBV3-2) to TRBJ2-7; unclear D gene. The germline CDR1 and CDR2 sequences are LGHDT and YNNKEL (reference sequence). CDR3 length: 14 amino acids. CDR3 DNA sequence: TGTGCCAGCAGCCAAGGGGGAAGTAGAGAAAGCTTTCACTTC. Its protein is CASSQGGSRESFHF.

The chain recombines TRBV6-5 with TRBJ2-4, with 9 bases matching TRBD1. The CDR3 has 13 residues. The V gene's germline CDR1 is MNHEY and CDR2 SVGAGI. The V and J ends lost 8 bases and 6 bases, in that order; junction bases with no gene match: 5. CDR3 region: CASGGQGRNIQYF. Written as DNA, the CDR3 is TGTGCCAGCGGGGGACAGGGAAGAAACATTCAGTACTTC.

The J gene is TRBJ2-3, the V gene TRBV5-4, with D possibly matching TRBD1 (7 bases). This CDR3 is 13 amino acids long. From germline, CDR1 is SGHNT and CDR2 YYREEE (reference sequence). V lost 3 bases and J lost 6, with 11 bases in between. Here the CDR3 reads CASSSAGGDTQYF. The CDR3 DNA reads TGTGCCAGCAGCTCAGCAGGGGGGGATACGCAGTATTTT.

This chain links TRBV5-5 with TRBJ1-3; tentative D call: TRBD1 (5 bases). Germline V gives CDR1 SGHKS, CDR2 YYEKEE (reference sequence). The length of the CDR3 is 16 residues. V gave up 4 bases and J gave up 0 bases, with 14 bases separating them. CDR3 DNA sequence: TGTGCCAGCAGCCTTACGGGGCAAATCTCTGGAAACACCATATATTTT. It codes for CASSLTGQISGNTIYF.